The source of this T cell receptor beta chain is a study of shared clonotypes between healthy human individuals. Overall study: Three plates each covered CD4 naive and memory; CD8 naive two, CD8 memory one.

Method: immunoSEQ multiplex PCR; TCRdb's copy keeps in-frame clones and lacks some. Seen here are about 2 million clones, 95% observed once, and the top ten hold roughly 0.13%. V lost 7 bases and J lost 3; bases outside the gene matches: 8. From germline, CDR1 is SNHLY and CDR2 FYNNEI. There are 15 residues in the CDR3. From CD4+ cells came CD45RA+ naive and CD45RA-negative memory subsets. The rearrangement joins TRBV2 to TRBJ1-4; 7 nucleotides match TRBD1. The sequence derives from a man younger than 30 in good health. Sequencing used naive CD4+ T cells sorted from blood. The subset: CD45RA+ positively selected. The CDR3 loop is CASNRDREANEKLFF. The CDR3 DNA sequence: TGTGCCAGCAACCGAGACAGGGAGGCTAATGAAAAACTGTTTTTT.